This T cell receptor beta chain derives from a study of shared clonotypes between healthy human individuals. This clone has only one observation. The V gene's germline CDR1 is MNHEY and CDR2 SMNVEV (reference sequence). Trimming removed 3 bases at V and 3 bases at J, with 14 bases between. This CDR3 is built from 16 residues. Only in-frame clones appear in the TCRdb table, and some are missing; sequencing was by immunoSEQ multiplex PCR. The table lists about 2.4 million clones, approximately 94% of them singletons. The clonotype was recovered from a man between 18 and 35 years old in good health. Some clones in this sample may be carry-over from other donors' samples. This sequence joins TRBV27 and TRBJ1-4; the D gene is possibly TRBD1 (5 bases). The specimen sequenced was naive CD4+ T cells from PBMCs. Noted subset: CD45RA+ positively selected. The CDR3 DNA follows: TGTGCCAGCAGTTTCTCCGGGGGGTTGGCTAATGAAAAACTGTTTTTT. Protein product: CASSFSGGLANEKLFF.